Listed here is a single T cell receptor beta chain. Its antigen remains unidentified. The entry originates in a study of OX40 agonist ivuxolimab in advanced cancers. For the study at large: Patient treatment consisted of intravenous ivuxolimab administration every 2 weeks at 0.01 to 10 mg/kg.

V was trimmed by 3 bases and J by 8 bases, leaving 19 bases between them. The CDR3 length is 16 residues. Germline V gene data show CDR1 as LNHDA and CDR2 as SQIVND (reference sequence). General study results and limits: The expanded peripheral T cells' antigen specificity was not determined.

The repertoire was sequenced with immunoSEQ multiplex PCR; TCRdb's copy has only in-frame clones and lacks some. The sample has about 75,000 clones; 90% are singletons. The TCR sequence derives from an adult with an advanced solid tumor such as melanoma, head and neck, liver or kidney cancer. The chain uses TRBV19 and TRBJ1-4, with D maybe TRBD1 (6 bases). The sample consisted of CD4+ or CD8+ T cells sorted from blood, taken in a trial of the OX40 agonist ivuxolimab. The CDR3 is CASSMGSGGPGEKLFF. The DNA of the CDR3 is TGTGCCAGTAGTATGGGCTCTGGGGGCCCCGGGGAAAAACTGTTTTTT. Full variable domain (remainder filled in from reference TRBV19 and TRBJ1-4): DGGITQSPKYLFRKEGQNVTLSCEQNLNHDAMYWYRQDPGQGLRLIYYSQIVNDFQKGDIAEGYSVSREKKESFPLTVTSAQKNPTAFYLCASSMGSGGPGEKLFFGSGTQLSVL.